The 13 T cell receptor beta chains presented below share a single source sample, sequenced in a study of multiple sclerosis patients with progressive multifocal leukoencephalopathy. Some clones are missing from TCRdb's copy, which holds only in-frame ones; the method was immunoSEQ multiplex PCR. Here the sample spans 25,000 to 35,000 clones, around 92% being singletons. Noted time point: more than five months of natalizumab therapy. Sample: PBMCs, taken from a patient treated with natalizumab. The receptors shown here come from a human donor with multiple sclerosis.

This chain joins TRBV19 and TRBJ2-3, with 7 bases aligning to TRBD1. V dropped 6 bases and J dropped 4; count of bases not matched to a gene: 10. Germline V gene sequence: CDR1 LNHDA, CDR2 SQIVND (reference sequence). The length of the CDR3 is 15 residues. CDR3 in DNA: TGTGCCAGTAGGGGCCTCTTAACAGGGGCAGATACGCAGTATTTT. It codes for CASRGLLTGADTQYF.

V usage is TRBV7-9 and J usage is TRBJ2-2; 8 bases are shared with TRBD2. This CDR3 spans 15 amino acids. Germline CDR1 and CDR2: SEHNR and FQNEAQ (reference sequence). The ends lost 5 bases at V and 4 bases at J; junction bases unmatched: 6. The CDR3 DNA sequence: TGTGCCAGCAGCCTGAGGACTAGCTCCACCGGGGAGCTGTTTTTT. Translated: CASSLRTSSTGELFF.

The genes are TRBV19 and TRBJ2-7; D call uncertain. Germline-derived CDR1 and CDR2 are LNHDA and SQIVND (reference sequence). This CDR3 region has 15 residues. V dropped 2 bases and J dropped 2 bases, with 13 bases sitting between them. The CDR3 coding sequence is TGTGCCAGTAGTATATGGAGAGAATCCGCCTACGAGCAGTACTTC. Its translation is CASSIWRESAYEQYF. Supplemented by reference TRBV19 and TRBJ2-7, the full variable domain reads DGGITQSPKYLFRKEGQNVTLSCEQNLNHDAMYWYRQDPGQGLRLIYYSQIVNDFQKGDIAEGYSVSREKKESFPLTVTSAQKNPTAFYLCASSIWRESAYEQYFGPGTRLTVT.

V and J are TRBV4-2 and TRBJ1-1; the D gene is possibly TRBD1 (6 bases). Trimming took off 0 bases at V and 3 bases at J, with 14 bases between the two ends. The CDR3 is 16 residues long. Per the germline V gene, CDR1 is LGHNA and CDR2 is YNFKEQ. DNA of the CDR3: TGTGCCAGCAGCCAAGATCGGGTAGGGGGAGACACTGAAGCTTTCTTT. Its protein is CASSQDRVGGDTEAFF.

The chain employs TRBV7-9 and TRBJ1-2; D is perhaps TRBD1 (5 bases). The germline CDR1 and CDR2 sequences are SEHNR and FQNEAQ (reference sequence). V lost 1 base to trimming and J lost 4 bases, with 7 bases between them. The CDR3 loop spans 13 amino acids. Here the CDR3 DNA reads TGTGCCAGCAGCTTAGGGACATCCTATGGCTACACCTTC. Residues: CASSLGTSYGYTF.

The chain is built from TRBV2 and TRBJ1-4; TRBD1 is a possible D gene (5 bases). V lost 8 bases to trimming and J lost 8 bases, with 21 bases between them. Germline V CDR1 and CDR2: SNHLY, FYNNEI. This CDR3 has 15 residues. The CDR3 region is CASGGDRLGSEKLFF. For the CDR3, the DNA is TGTGCCAGCGGGGGGGACCGGCTAGGGAGCGAAAAACTGTTTTTT.

The chain joins TRBV5-6 to TRBJ1-1; a weak D match, TRBD1 (5 bases). CDR1 and CDR2 (germline): SGHDT, YYEEEE. Trimming took 4 bases from V and 7 from J, leaving 17 bases between them. The CDR3 contains 14 residues. In nucleotides, the CDR3 is TGTGCCAGCAGCCCCCGCCGGGGGATGGTTGAAGCTTTCTTT. Protein product: CASSPRRGMVEAFF.

The DNA for the CDR3 is TGTGCCAGCAGCTTAGGTACAGGGATGAACACTGAAGCTTTCTTT. As protein: CASSLGTGMNTEAFF. This rearrangement joins TRBV7-9 to TRBJ1-1; perhaps TRBD1 as D (6 bases). The length of the CDR3 is 15 residues. V gave up 1 base and J gave up 0 bases, with 9 bases separating them. Germline assignment: CDR1 SEHNR and CDR2 FQNEAQ (reference sequence).

The V and J genes are TRBV28 and TRBJ1-4; D gene uncertain. In germline, CDR1 is MDHEN, CDR2 SYDVKM. This CDR3 has 15 amino acids. Trimming took off 7 bases at V and 5 bases at J, with 17 bases between the two ends. The CDR3 coding sequence is TGTGCCAGCACCCCTATAGAGGATGGAAATGAAAAACTGTTTTTT. It encodes CASTPIEDGNEKLFF.

This sequence joins TRBV7-8 and TRBJ2-1; D possibly uses TRBD1 or TRBD2 (6 bases each). V lost 2 bases, J lost 8 bases, and 19 bases lay in between. The CDR3 totals 16 residues. Germline V gene data show CDR1 as SGHVS and CDR2 as FQNEAQ. In nucleotides, the CDR3 is TGTGCCAGCAGCTTAAGGGGGGCTAGCGTGGAGCATGAGCAGTTCTTC. It is translated as CASSLRGASVEHEQFF.

J is TRBJ2-1 and V is TRBV6-4, with TRBD2 as a possible D gene (5 bases). Germline V lookup: CDR1 MRHNA, CDR2 SNTAGT. This CDR3 is 15 amino acids long. V shed 5 bases and J shed 0 bases, with 11 bases lying between them. Here the CDR3 DNA reads TGTGCCAGCAGTTACGGGGAGAGCTCCTACAATGAGCAGTTCTTC. Residues: CASSYGESSYNEQFF.

The chain links TRBV7-2 to TRBJ2-7; 10 nucleotides align to TRBD1. Looked up from germline, CDR1 is SGHTA and CDR2 is FQGNSA. V shed 5 bases and J 6 bases; nucleotides not matched to a gene: 10. The CDR3 is 15 amino acids. CDR3 region: CASSRDTGTGVEQYF. In nucleotides, the CDR3 is TGTGCCAGCAGCAGAGATACCGGGACAGGGGTCGAGCAGTACTTC.

This sequence joins TRBV27 and TRBJ1-1; D gene ambiguous. Germline V CDR1 and CDR2: MNHEY, SMNVEV (reference sequence). CDR3 length: 12 amino acids. V lost 3 bases and J lost 2, with 4 bases in between. CDR3 DNA: TGTGCCAGCAGTTTCGCTAACACTGAAGCTTTCTTT. This encodes CASSFANTEAFF.